A selection of T cell receptor beta chains follows, all from one sample in a study of blood T cell repertoires in COVID-19. Sequencing was performed with immunoSEQ multiplex PCR; in TCRdb, only in-frame clones are kept and a portion is missing. The data contain 300,000 to 450,000 clones, about nine tenths of them singletons. Material for sequencing was PBMCs or T cells enriched from blood (not recorded which). These receptor sequences come from a woman aged 25 to 39 who had been exposed to COVID-19. Both conserved end residues are part of each CDR3. A D gene is named only where the DNA matches it firmly. Only some rows state a clone size, as once, few, many or a class for expanded clones.

d_call,v_call,j_call,clone_size,cdr3_aa,cdr3_nt
TRBD2,TRBV9,TRBJ2-3,NA,CASSASGRADTQYF,TGTGCCAGCAGCGCGAGCGGGAGGGCAGATACGCAGTATTTT
NA,TRBV19,TRBJ1-5,NA,CASSISGSNQPQHF,TGTGCCAGTAGTATTTCGGGTAGCAATCAGCCCCAGCATTTT
NA,TRBV30,TRBJ2-1,NA,CAWSVRGSSYNEQFF,TGTGCCTGGAGTGTTAGGGGGAGCTCCTACAATGAGCAGTTCTTC
TRBD2,TRBV7-6,TRBJ2-3,NA,CASSLGLAGSTDTQYF,TGTGCCAGCAGCTTAGGACTAGCGGGGTCCACAGATACGCAGTATTTT
TRBD1,TRBV10-2,TRBJ1-1,once,CASDRDRDMNTEAFF,TGCGCCAGCGATCGGGACAGGGACATGAACACTGAAGCTTTCTTT
TRBD1,TRBV9,TRBJ1-6,NA,CASSPGQGSYNSPLHF,TGTGCCAGCAGCCCCGGACAGGGCTCCTATAATTCACCCCTCCACTTT
NA,TRBV21-1,TRBJ1-5,NA,CASSARVRSNQPQHF,TGTGCCAGCAGCGCCAGGGTGAGGAGCAATCAGCCCCAGCATTTT
NA,TRBV5-1,TRBJ2-3,NA,CASSTAVGDTDTQYF,TGCGCCAGCAGCACGGCGGTCGGGGACACAGATACGCAGTATTTT
TRBD1,TRBV7-6,TRBJ2-7,once,CASSLDTGVNYEQYF,TGTGCCAGCAGCTTAGACACAGGGGTCAACTACGAGCAGTACTTC
TRBD1,TRBV3-1/TRBV3-2,TRBJ1-5,NA,CASSGQGNQPQHF,TGTGCCAGCAGTGGACAGGGCAATCAGCCCCAGCATTTT
NA,TRBV11-2,TRBJ2-7,NA,CASSLGQGPIYEQYF,TGTGCCAGCAGCTTAGGGCAGGGCCCTATCTACGAGCAGTACTTC
TRBD1,TRBV6-4,TRBJ2-3,NA,CASSGQGQTTDTQYF,TGTGCCAGCAGTGGCCAGGGACAGACCACAGATACGCAGTATTTT
NA,TRBV5-1,TRBJ2-2,NA,CASSLALGGTGELFF,TGCGCCAGCAGCTTGGCCTTAGGGGGAACCGGGGAGCTGTTTTTT
NA,TRBV21-1,TRBJ2-1,once,CASSNQTSGLYNEQFF,TGTGCCAGCAGCAATCAGACTAGCGGGCTATACAATGAGCAGTTCTTC
TRBD2,TRBV27,TRBJ2-7,NA,CASSTNLAGFSYEQYF,TGTGCCAGCAGTACCAATCTAGCGGGATTCTCCTACGAGCAGTACTTC
NA,TRBV5-1,TRBJ2-3,once,CASSPLRSTSTDTQYF,TGCGCCAGCAGCCCCCTTCGGTCAACTAGCACAGATACGCAGTATTTT
TRBD2,TRBV9,TRBJ2-1,NA,CASSFRPGASGSGEQFF,TGTGCCAGCAGCTTCCGCCCGGGGGCTAGCGGGAGCGGTGAGCAGTTCTTC
NA,TRBV5-1,TRBJ2-1,NA,CASSLSGGTYNEQFF,TGCGCCAGCAGCTTGAGTGGCGGCACATACAATGAGCAGTTCTTC
NA,TRBV19,TRBJ1-1,NA,CASSIVYGNTEAFF,TGTGCCAGTAGTATCGTCTACGGGAACACTGAAGCTTTCTTT
NA,TRBV6-5,TRBJ1-1,once,CASSYYLGADTEAFF,TGTGCCAGCAGTTACTATCTGGGGGCGGACACTGAAGCTTTCTTT
TRBD2,TRBV4-2,TRBJ2-7,NA,CASSQDRTSLIKYF,TGTGCCAGCAGCCAAGATAGGACTAGTCTCATCAAGTACTTC
NA,TRBV21-1,TRBJ1-3,NA,CASSRTGKGSRGNTIYF,TGTGCCAGCAGCAGGACAGGGAAAGGGTCCCGAGGAAACACCATATATTTT
NA,TRBV18,TRBJ1-6,NA,CASSRARGHTLWSPLHF,TGTGCCAGCTCACGGGCAAGGGGACACACTCTTTGGTCACCCCTCCACTTT
NA,TRBV11-2,TRBJ1-1,NA,CASSLEGDTEAFF,TGTGCCAGCAGCTTAGAGGGAGACACTGAAGCTTTCTTT
NA,TRBV7-8,TRBJ1-2,NA,CASSFMRADYGYTF,TGTGCCAGCAGCTTCATGAGGGCGGACTATGGCTACACCTTC
TRBD2,TRBV5-4,TRBJ2-7,NA,CASRTSGSSYEQYF,TGTGCCAGCCGGACTAGCGGGAGCTCCTACGAGCAGTACTTC
TRBD2,TRBV5-1,TRBJ2-7,NA,CASKSSGAYEQYF,TGCGCCTCAAAATCTAGCGGGGCCTACGAGCAGTACTTC
TRBD1,TRBV24-1,TRBJ2-1,NA,CATSDPSTGGAYNEQFF,TGTGCCACCAGTGACCCTTCGACAGGGGGAGCCTACAATGAGCAGTTCTTC
TRBD1,TRBV28,TRBJ1-1,once,CASRLTGVAFF,TGTGCCAGCAGGCTAACAGGGGTAGCTTTCTTT
TRBD1,TRBV7-3,TRBJ2-3,NA,CASSRDRGTDTQYF,TGTGCCAGCAGCCGGGACAGGGGGACAGATACGCAGTATTTT